Listed here are 10 T cell receptor beta chains from one sample, sequenced in a study of CD8 T cells in ankylosing spondylitis. TCRdb re-derived calls from the 5' RACE reads in MiXCR, one entry per CDR3 protein. The table records roughly 250,000 distinct CDR3 sequences, around 7.8% of them present only once. The sequencing input was blood, either unsorted or a sorted T cell fraction (not recorded which). The source is a male donor with ankylosing spondylitis or in good health (not recorded which).

This chain joins TRBV4-3 and TRBJ1-4; 7 bases align to TRBD1. CDR3 length: 16 amino acids. Per the germline V gene, CDR1 is LGHNA and CDR2 is YSLEER. V lost 0 bases to trimming and J lost 6 bases; unmatched junction nucleotides: 7. CDR3 residues: CASSQDYDRAYEKLFF. The CDR3 DNA reads as TGCGCCAGCAGCCAAGATTACGACAGGGCCTATGAAAAACTGTTTTTT.

This clonotype was observed many times. The chain joins TRBV20-1 to TRBJ2-5, with no clear D. The length of the CDR3 is 11 residues. CDR1 is DFQATT and CDR2 is SNEGSKA in the germline V gene (reference sequence). The ends were cut back, 7 bases at V and 3 bases at J, with 9 bases in the middle. The CDR3 coding sequence is TGCAGTGTTATGGGCGAAGAGACCCAGTACTTC. Its translation is CSVMGEETQYF.

This clonotype was observed many times. The rearrangement uses TRBV6-6 and TRBJ2-1, with 8 nucleotides matching TRBD1. V shed 4 bases, J shed 9 bases, and the junction held 5 bases outside the gene matches. CDR1 is MNHNY, CDR2 SVGAGI, per germline (reference sequence). This CDR3 is built from 13 residues. The DNA of the CDR3 is TGTGCCAGCAGTTCCCAGGGGGCAATTGAGCAGTTCTTC. Translation: CASSSQGAIEQFF.

Many counts were recorded for this clonotype. This chain joins TRBV9 and TRBJ1-1; 7 bases are shared with TRBD1. CDR1 and CDR2 from the germline V gene are SGDLS and YYNGEE. After removal of 0 bases from V and 1 base from J, the junction contained 6 bases not matched to a gene. The length of the CDR3 is 16 residues. CDR3 coding DNA: TGTGCCAGCAGCGTAGATGGGGCAGGGGGGAACACTGAAGCTTTCTTT. Protein product: CASSVDGAGGNTEAFF.

This clonotype was found many times. The chain couples TRBV6-5 to TRBJ1-4; the D gene is possibly TRBD1 (5 bases). Germline CDR1 reads MNHEY; CDR2 reads SVGAGI. CDR3 size: 14 residues. V dropped 2 bases and J dropped 3 bases, with 7 bases sitting between them. The CDR3 DNA is TGTGCCAGCAGTTACAAACAGGCTAATGAAAAACTGTTTTTT. Its protein is CASSYKQANEKLFF.

The V gene is TRBV3-1, the J gene TRBJ2-7; TRBD2 matches at 10 bases. Unmatched junction bases numbered 6, after V lost 1 base and J lost 3 bases. The germline gives CDR1 LGHDT, CDR2 YNNKEL (reference sequence). The CDR3 length is 16 residues. For the CDR3, the DNA is TGTGCCAGCAGCCAAGGCCCCGGGACTAGCGACTACGAGCAGTACTTC. As protein: CASSQGPGTSDYEQYF.

In this sample, this clonotype turned up many times. V and J are TRBV4-1 and TRBJ2-3; 9 bases line up with TRBD1. Germline assignment: CDR1 MGHRA and CDR2 YSYEKL. V was clipped by 0 bases and J by 0 bases; unmatched bases: 4. The CDR3 loop spans 17 amino acids. The CDR3 bases are TGCGCCAGCAGCCAAGACGGGACAGGGCTGAGCACAGATACGCAGTATTTT. It yields the protein CASSQDGTGLSTDTQYF.

This clonotype was recorded many times. The chain carries TRBV20-1 and TRBJ2-3; the D gene is possibly TRBD1 (7 bases). This CDR3 has 16 amino acids. V dropped 3 bases and J dropped 3 bases, with 19 bases sitting between them. The germline V gene encodes CDR1 DFQATT and CDR2 SNEGSKA (reference sequence). This CDR3 reads CSASGVTGEVTDTQYF. The DNA of the CDR3 is TGCAGTGCTAGTGGTGTTACAGGGGAGGTAACAGATACGCAGTATTTT.

In its sample, this clonotype was seen many times. The CDR3 protein is CASSSPLAGGSTDTQYF. In nucleotides, the CDR3 is TGTGCCAGCAGTTCCCCCTTGGCGGGGGGAAGCACAGATACGCAGTATTTT. The chain has TRBV27 and TRBJ2-3, with 8 bases matching TRBD2. V shed 4 bases, J shed 0 bases, and the junction held 9 bases outside the gene matches. The V gene's germline CDR1 is MNHEY and CDR2 SMNVEV (reference sequence). CDR3 length: 17 residues.

At least ten counts were recorded for this clonotype. The chain carries TRBV12-3 or TRBV12-4 and TRBJ1-1; D not certain. CDR3 length: 11 residues. Trimming cost V 3 bases and J 5 bases, with 4 bases left between them. The CDR3 region is CASSFNTEAFF. The CDR3 region has the DNA TGTGCCAGCAGTTTTAATACTGAAGCTTTCTTT.